These 6 T cell receptor beta chains share one sample of origin, sequenced in a study of response to subunit inactivated influenza vaccine listed by TCRdb under 2018. Libraries were made using RT-PCR. Sequencing used an Illumina HiSeq 2500. The raw public reads went through TCRdb reprocessing: fastp at Q25, MiXCR clone calling, in-frame beta chains kept. Records with the same CDR3 protein are collapsed into one entry carrying the most frequent genes and DNA. The sample yields some 600,000 distinct CDR3 sequences; around 15% were counted once. Approximately 7.6% of the sample rests with the top ten. This specimen was PBMCs from blood, taken approximately 15 days before vaccination. The receptor set was obtained from a man between 45 and 60 years old who received an inactivated influenza vaccine. Donor details come from another sample of the same person, matched by shared clones.

This clonotype appeared many times. The chain recombines TRBV20-1 with TRBJ2-7; 7 nucleotides line up with TRBD2. The CDR3 has 15 residues. The germline CDR1 and CDR2 sequences are DFQATT and SNEGSKA (reference sequence). V shed 0 bases and J 3 bases; nucleotides not matched to a gene: 8. The CDR3 here is CSAREVTSRYYEQYF. The CDR3 nucleotides are TGCAGTGCTAGAGAAGTGACTAGCCGTTACTACGAGCAGTACTTC.

This clonotype has only a few counts. The V and J genes are TRBV6-2 or TRBV6-3 and TRBJ2-5; D might be TRBD1 (6 bases). CDR3 length equals 17 residues. V gave up 6 bases and J gave up 3 bases, with 23 bases separating them. Per the germline V gene, CDR1 is MNHEY and CDR2 is SVGEGT. The CDR3 DNA follows: TGTGCCAGCAGCCATCAGACAGGCCCGATCTTTGAAGAGACCCAGTACTTC. It yields the protein CASSHQTGPIFEETQYF.

This clonotype was detected only once. The gene calls are TRBV20-1 and TRBJ2-7; TRBD2 agrees at 12 bases. The CDR3 sequence is 15 residues long. CDR1 is DFQATT and CDR2 is SNEGSKA in the germline V gene (reference sequence). J gave up 6 bases and V 1 base, and 7 bases lay outside the gene matches. The CDR3 protein is CSARASGRALREQYF. The CDR3 DNA reads as TGCAGTGCTAGAGCTAGCGGGAGGGCCCTCCGCGAGCAGTACTTC.

This rearrangement joins TRBV3-1 to TRBJ2-5; TRBD2 aligns across 7 bases. The CDR3 sequence is 16 residues long. CDR1 and CDR2 (germline): LGHDT, YNNKEL (reference sequence). Losses at the gene ends were 0 bases for V and 2 bases for J; bases not matched to a gene: 6. CDR3 sequence: CASSQERLAAQETQYF. CDR3 nucleotide sequence: TGTGCCAGCAGCCAAGAACGGCTAGCGGCTCAAGAGACCCAGTACTTC.

This clonotype occurred a few times. The chain combines TRBV2 with TRBJ1-2; D is perhaps TRBD1 (6 bases). Between the trimmed V and J ends, which lost 4 bases and 4 bases, there was a span of 16 bases. The CDR3 is made up of 15 amino acids. Germline CDR1 SNHLY, CDR2 FYNNEI. Here the CDR3 DNA reads TGTGCCAGCAGTGGACAGGTTTCAGGTTCCTATGGCTACACCTTC. This codes for CASSGQVSGSYGYTF.

As for this clonotype: This likely reflects a read error, since a far larger clone is one base away. The genes are TRBV6-2 or TRBV6-3 and TRBJ2-2; D gene ambiguous. Germline-derived CDR1 and CDR2 are MNHEY and SVGEGT. V was cut by 6 bases and J by 3 bases, with 5 bases left in between. CDR3 length: 12 amino acids. The CDR3 here is CASRSYTGELFF. The CDR3 DNA sequence: TGTGCCAGCAGATCCTACACCGGGGAGCTGTTTTTT.